This TCR beta chain was identified in a study of blood T cell repertoires in COVID-19. The germline V gene encodes CDR1 SGHRS and CDR2 YFSETQ. This CDR3 has 16 amino acids. The V segment lost 0 bases and the J segment 1 base; nucleotides outside the gene matches: 2. The protocol was immunoSEQ multiplex PCR, while the TCRdb copy is restricted to in-frame clones and leaves out a portion. The sample yields about 200,000 clones, 85% to 90% seen once. The sequence was collected from a woman in her 50s with acute or convalescent COVID-19. The chain combines TRBV5-1 with TRBJ2-3; 10 bases align to TRBD2. Sequencing was carried out using peripheral blood. In DNA, the CDR3 is TGCGCCAGCAGCTTGGGACTAGCGGGCCGCACAGATACGCAGTATTTT. It codes for CASSLGLAGRTDTQYF.